Listed below are T cell receptor beta chains from one sample, sequenced in a study of T cells in Graves' hyperthyroidism and ophthalmopathy. Via MiXCR, TCRdb re-called the multiplex PCR reads, giving one row per CDR3 protein. The sample lists hundreds of thousands of distinct CDR3 sequences; approximately 15% were seen once. The sequenced sample consisted of blood. The source is a woman younger than 35 with Graves' hyperthyroidism that later progressed to Graves' ophthalmopathy. Both conserved end residues are part of each CDR3. Each record gives: D gene, V gene, clone size, J gene, CDR3 DNA, CDR3 protein. A D gene is named only where the DNA matches it firmly. Where a row states a size, it is once, few, many or the class of an expanded clone; other rows omit it.

.	TRBV24-1	few	TRBJ2-6	TGTGCCACCAGTGCCATGGAGATCTCTGGGGCCAACGTCCTGACTTTC	CATSAMEISGANVLTF
TRBD2	TRBV10-3	many	TRBJ2-1	TGTGCCATCAGCCGAGCGGGAGAAGCGTACAATGAGCAGTTCTTC	CAISRAGEAYNEQFF
.	TRBV3-1	many	TRBJ2-1	TGTGCCAGCAGCCACGGCGTCACCCCCTACAATGAGCAGTTCTTC	CASSHGVTPYNEQFF
.	TRBV29-1	.	TRBJ2-3	TGCAGCGTTGAAGATAGGAGGGGGACCACAGATACGCAGTATTTT	CSVEDRRGTTDTQYF
.	TRBV28	.	TRBJ2-1	TGTGCCAGCACCTCACAGGGCAATGAGCAGTTCTTC	CASTSQGNEQFF
TRBD2	TRBV20-1	many	TRBJ2-7	TGCAGTGCTAGAGTAGAGACTAGCACCTTACCGTCCTTCTCCTACGAGCAGTACTTC	CSARVETSTLPSFSYEQYF
.	TRBV20-1	many	TRBJ1-2	TGCAGTGCTAGTCGGGGCAACTATGGCTACACCTTC	CSASRGNYGYTF
.	TRBV7-2	many	TRBJ2-5	TGTGCCAGCAGCCCCCGTGTCGGCAAATTCGAGCGGGCGAACCAAGAGACCCAGTACTTC	CASSPRVGKFERANQETQYF
TRBD2	TRBV28	many	TRBJ2-7	TGTGCCAGCACCCTAGGGGCTAGCGGGAGGGCCGGTTCCTACGAGCAGTACTTC	CASTLGASGRAGSYEQYF
TRBD2	TRBV10-2	few	TRBJ2-1	TGCGCCAGCAAGGCTAGCGGGACACGCTACTACAATGAGCAGTTCTTC	CASKASGTRYYNEQFF
.	TRBV3-1	.	TRBJ2-1	TGTGCCAGCAGCCAAGCCCCGTTTTCCTACAATGAGCAGTTCTTC	CASSQAPFSYNEQFF
.	TRBV20-1	few	TRBJ2-5	TGCAGTGCTAGGGACTATTACCAAGAGACCCAGTACTTC	CSARDYYQETQYF
.	TRBV18	many	TRBJ2-5	TGTGCCAGCTCACCAGTGAGAGGAGAGACCCAGTACTTC	CASSPVRGETQYF
.	TRBV7-2	many	TRBJ2-3	TGTGCCAGCAGTCCCCTAGGGGGCACAGATACGCAGTATTTT	CASSPLGGTDTQYF
TRBD1	TRBV7-9	few	TRBJ2-2	TGTGCCAGCAGCTTGGACAGGGGAGACGGGGAGCTGTTTTTT	CASSLDRGDGELFF
.	TRBV6-1	few	TRBJ2-3	TGTGCCAGCAGACCAGACCCGGCAAATACGCAGTATTTT	CASRPDPANTQYF
.	TRBV20-1	.	TRBJ2-1	TGCAGTGCTCCTTCCCTTATTGAGCAGTTCTTC	CSAPSLIEQFF
.	TRBV30	many	TRBJ2-1	TGTGCCTGGAGTGTACCTGTGACAGGAACCTACAATGAGCAGTTCTTC	CAWSVPVTGTYNEQFF
.	TRBV4-3	many	TRBJ1-1	TGCGCCAGCAGCCAAGAGCCACAGGGAAACACTGAAGCTTTCTTT	CASSQEPQGNTEAFF
.	TRBV27	.	TRBJ2-3	TGTGCCAGCAGTTCCTCGTTTGCTTCCGATACGCAGTATTTT	CASSSSFASDTQYF
TRBD2	TRBV3-1	many	TRBJ2-7	TGTGCCAGCAGCCCCCAAGCGGGAGGGCCATTCGAGCAGTACTTC	CASSPQAGGPFEQYF
.	TRBV30	many	TRBJ1-1	TGTGCCTGGAGTGCGGGTCTCACTGAAGCTTTCTTT	CAWSAGLTEAFF
TRBD2	TRBV6-4	.	TRBJ2-1	TGTGCCAGCAGTGAGGGGGGGGGGTCCTACAATGAGCAGTTCTTC	CASSEGGGSYNEQFF
.	TRBV15	.	TRBJ2-1	TGTGCCACCAGCCCACACCGCTCCTACAATGAGCAGTTCTTC	CATSPHRSYNEQFF
.	TRBV20-1	.	TRBJ1-2	TGCAGTGCTAGAGATCCTGGAATCTATGGCTACACCTTC	CSARDPGIYGYTF
TRBD2	TRBV2	.	TRBJ2-1	TGTGCCAGCAGTGCCCTAGGGACTAGCGGGAGGGACAATGAGCAGTTCTTC	CASSALGTSGRDNEQFF
TRBD1	TRBV6-1	many	TRBJ2-7	TGTGCCAGCAGTGGAACCGGGACAGGGTGGATCGAGCAGTACTTC	CASSGTGTGWIEQYF
TRBD2	TRBV24-1	.	TRBJ2-1	TGTGCCACCAGTGATTTGGTAACTAGCGGGAGGGCCGTAAACAATGAGCAGTTCTTC	CATSDLVTSGRAVNNEQFF
.	TRBV10-3	.	TRBJ2-3	TGTGCCATCAGTGACCCCACAGATACGCAGTATTTT	CAISDPTDTQYF
TRBD2	TRBV7-6	few	TRBJ2-7	TGTGCCAGCAGCGCCGGGACTATAAGCTACGAGCAGTACTTC	CASSAGTISYEQYF
.	TRBV7-8	many	TRBJ2-6	TGTGCCAGCAGCCGACGGCAGGGGCGGGCTAGCGCTAGCTCTGGGGCCAACGTCCTGACTTTC	CASSRRQGRASASSGANVLTF
.	TRBV12-3/TRBV12-4	many	TRBJ2-3	TGTGCCAGCAGTTTGCAACTCACAGATACGCAGTATTTT	CASSLQLTDTQYF
.	TRBV30	many	TRBJ2-5	TGTGCCTGGAGGGGGGCAGTTGGTAGTCCCCAGTACTTC	CAWRGAVGSPQYF
TRBD2	TRBV9	many	TRBJ2-5	TGTGCCAGCAGCGGGACGACTAGCGGGCTACAAGAGACCCAGTACTTC	CASSGTTSGLQETQYF
.	TRBV28	.	TRBJ2-1	TGTGCCAGCAGTTTTCAGGAGGATTACAATGAGCAGTTCTTC	CASSFQEDYNEQFF
TRBD2	TRBV6-2/TRBV6-3	many	TRBJ2-3	TGTGCCAGCTCCCAACGCCCAGGGCTAGCGGGAGAAGATACGCAGTATTTT	CASSQRPGLAGEDTQYF
.	TRBV20-1	few	TRBJ1-2	TGCAGTGCTACCCCTGCCGGTGTTCCAGAGTATGACTACACCTTC	CSATPAGVPEYDYTF
.	TRBV3-1	.	TRBJ2-7	TGTGCCAGCAGCCCCGACACGTTCTACGAGCAGTACTTC	CASSPDTFYEQYF
TRBD1	TRBV12-3/TRBV12-4	.	TRBJ2-2	TGTGCCAGCAGTTTCGGCGTACAGGGGGCCGGGGAGCTGTTTTTT	CASSFGVQGAGELFF
.	TRBV28	.	TRBJ2-2	TGTGCCAGCAGTCCTGGGGGCCGGGAGCTGTTTTTT	CASSPGGRELFF
.	TRBV7-9	few	TRBJ1-1	TGTGCCAGCAGCCCTCGGGCACAGGGTTATGACACTGAAGCTTTCTTT	CASSPRAQGYDTEAFF
TRBD2	TRBV10-2	few	TRBJ2-5	TGCGCCAGCAGGTTAGCGGGGGGAGGAGAGACCCAGTACTTC	CASRLAGGGETQYF
.	TRBV12-3/TRBV12-4	many	TRBJ2-2	TGTGCCAGCAGTCGAGAAACGAACACCGGGGAGCTGTTTTTT	CASSRETNTGELFF
TRBD2	TRBV3-1	many	TRBJ2-1	TGTGCCAGCAGCCAAGAGGCTAGCGGGAGGTATCAGTACAATGAGCAGTTCTTC	CASSQEASGRYQYNEQFF
.	TRBV27	few	TRBJ2-7	TGTGCCAGCAGTTATCTCCGCCGGGGCAGCCCCTACGAGCAGTACTTC	CASSYLRRGSPYEQYF
TRBD1	TRBV5-1	few	TRBJ1-2	TGCGCCAGCAGGCAAAACAGGGGACCTTTGAACCTGGACAGCTATGGCTACACCTTC	CASRQNRGPLNLDSYGYTF
TRBD2	TRBV5-6	many	TRBJ2-7	TGTGCCAGCAGCCCGTGGGGCAGGGAGGGAGCCTACGAGCAGTACTTC	CASSPWGREGAYEQYF
TRBD2	TRBV20-1	.	TRBJ2-1	TGCAGTGCTAGAGATTATGGGGAGGGCGGGAGGAATGAGCAGTTCTTC	CSARDYGEGGRNEQFF
TRBD1	TRBV28	many	TRBJ2-3	TGTGCCAGCAGTACCGGGGACAGGGGGACCACAGATACGCAGTATTTT	CASSTGDRGTTDTQYF
TRBD1	TRBV7-8	many	TRBJ2-3	TGTGCCAGCAGCCCCAGGACAGGGGGCGGCACAGATACGCAGTATTTT	CASSPRTGGGTDTQYF
.	TRBV4-2	.	TRBJ2-3	TGTGCCAGCAGCCAAGATATCCGAGGTACGCAGTATTTT	CASSQDIRGTQYF